This passage covers 28 T cell receptor beta chains from one sample sequenced in a study of cytomegalovirus exposure and HLA in healthy donors. This PCR relied on a set of 60 Vbeta primers and 13 Jbeta primers. Sequencing was performed with immunoSEQ multiplex PCR; in TCRdb, only in-frame clones are kept and a portion is missing. The sample has just over 150,000 clones, more than 75% seen once. Specimen: PBMCs. The receptors originated from a man aged 18-30 years in good health and CMV-seropositive.

This sequence joins TRBV7-6 and TRBJ2-7; 8 bases map to TRBD2. Germline trimming cut 1 base from V and 5 bases from J; bases unmatched to any gene: 4. The CDR3 covers 14 residues. Germline CDR1 reads SGHVS; CDR2 reads FNYEAQ. The chain's CDR3 is CASSLVRGLDEQYF. CDR3 coding DNA: TGTGCCAGCAGCTTAGTAAGGGGACTAGACGAGCAGTACTTC.

CDR3 sequence: CASSSRASIGTGYNEQFF. The CDR3 DNA reads as TGTGCCAGCAGCTCCCGAGCCAGTATAGGGACAGGGTACAATGAGCAGTTCTTC. The chain combines TRBV13 with TRBJ2-1; 9 bases fit TRBD1. This CDR3 spans 18 amino acids. Trimming cost V 4 bases and J 4 bases; bases outside gene matches: 14. The germline CDR1 and CDR2 sequences are PRHDT and FYEKMQ (reference sequence).

This clone showed up just a few times. This rearrangement joins TRBV18 to TRBJ1-2; no firm D call. This CDR3 has 12 residues. The germline gives CDR1 KGHSH, CDR2 LQKENI. Trimming left V 4 bases short and J 6 bases short, with 9 bases between. In DNA, the CDR3 is TGTGCCAGCTCACAATCAGGTGATGGCTACACCTTC. It codes for CASSQSGDGYTF.

This clone was seen more than once but under ten times. The genes are TRBV14 and TRBJ2-1; D gene uncertain. The germline gives CDR1 SGHDN, CDR2 FVKESK. The V and J ends lost 2 bases and 1 base respectively, with 12 bases between them. The CDR3 covers 16 residues. The DNA of the CDR3 is TGTGCCAGCAGCCAACGAGGCTCCGCATCCTACAATGAGCAGTTCTTC. Translating it yields CASSQRGSASYNEQFF.

The chain recombines TRBV15 with TRBJ1-5; TRBD1 might be the D (5 bases). The ends were cut back, 0 bases at V and 1 base at J, with 7 bases in the middle. This CDR3 comprises 15 residues. In germline, CDR1 is LNHNV, CDR2 YYDKDF (reference sequence). Here the CDR3 DNA reads TGTGCCACCAGCAGAGATCAGGGAAGCAATCAGCCCCAGCATTTT. Translation: CATSRDQGSNQPQHF.

V and J are TRBV6-5 and TRBJ1-5; 11 bases fit TRBD1. CDR1 and CDR2 (germline): MNHEY, SVGAGI. V was pared by 4 bases and J by 7 bases, with 9 bases of the junction left unmatched. The CDR3 length is 16 residues. CDR3 loop: CASSSFGQGAGQPQHF. For the CDR3, the DNA is TGTGCCAGCAGTTCCTTTGGACAGGGGGCCGGGCAGCCCCAGCATTTT.

The V and J genes are TRBV4-3 and TRBJ1-1, with TRBD1 as a possible D gene (5 bases). CDR1 and CDR2 (germline): LGHNA, YSLEER. The CDR3 has 12 residues. The V end was cut by 0 bases, the J end by 11 bases, with 10 bases between. The CDR3 nucleotides are TGCGCCAGCAGCCAAGATTCCGGGGGGGCTTTCTTT. Its protein is CASSQDSGGAFF.

This chain joins TRBV10-3 and TRBJ1-5; D not certain. V was cut by 0 bases and J by 6 bases, with 3 bases left in between. The CDR3 contains 12 residues. From germline, CDR1 is ENHRY and CDR2 SYGVKD. CDR3 protein: CAISESGQPQHF. Written as DNA, the CDR3 is TGTGCCATCAGTGAGTCCGGTCAGCCCCAGCATTTT.

The chain combines TRBV29-1 with TRBJ1-1; 10 positions match TRBD1. This CDR3 has 13 amino acids. The trim removed 6 bases at V and 3 bases at J, leaving 4 bases unmatched. Per the germline V gene, CDR1 is SQVTM and CDR2 is ANQGSEA. CDR3 residues: CSVGTGAHTEAFF. CDR3 nucleotides: TGCAGCGTGGGGACAGGGGCGCACACTGAAGCTTTCTTT. Drawing the rest from reference TRBV29-1 and TRBJ1-1, the complete variable domain is SAVISQKPSRDICQRGTSLTIQCQVDSQVTMMFWYRQQPGQSLTLIATANQGSEATYESGFVIDKFPISRPNLTFSTLTVSNMSPEDSSIYLCSVGTGAHTEAFFGQGTRLTVV.

For the CDR3, the DNA is TGTGCCAGCAGCCCCCCTTTGCGTCAAAGCTCCTACGAGCAGTACTTC. Protein product: CASSPPLRQSSYEQYF. The V and J genes are TRBV7-8 and TRBJ2-7; D unresolved. The germline gives CDR1 SGHVS, CDR2 FQNEAQ. V lost 5 bases, J lost 0 bases, and 17 bases lay in between. The CDR3 contains 16 residues.

The rearrangement links TRBV6-6 to TRBJ1-2; the match to TRBD1 covers 8 bases. CDR3 length: 14 amino acids. Per germline, CDR1 MNHNY and CDR2 SVGAGI (reference sequence). The trim removed 8 bases at V and 4 bases at J, leaving 9 bases unmatched. The CDR3 DNA sequence: TGTGCCAGCGGGAGGCCAGGACAGGGCTATGGCTACACCTTC. Translating it yields CASGRPGQGYGYTF.

V is TRBV15 and J is TRBJ2-2, with a weak D call TRBD1 (6 bases). CDR3 length: 16 amino acids. Germline V CDR1 and CDR2: LNHNV, YYDKDF (reference sequence). V was pared by 5 bases and J by 4 bases, with 17 bases between. In DNA, the CDR3 is TGTGCCACCAGCCTACAGGGCAGGGGACGCACCGGGGAGCTGTTTTTT. Encoded protein: CATSLQGRGRTGELFF.

The gene calls are TRBV6-1 and TRBJ2-5; 8 nucleotides line up with TRBD1. The V gene's germline CDR1 is MNHNS and CDR2 SASEGT. The J segment lost 4 bases and the V segment lost 2 bases, leaving 9 bases of the junction unmatched. CDR3 length: 16 amino acids. CDR3 amino acids: CASSESGGRMLETQYF. The CDR3 region has the DNA TGTGCCAGCAGTGAATCAGGGGGCAGAATGTTAGAGACCCAGTACTTC.

This chain uses TRBV6-5 with TRBJ2-1; 8 positions agree with TRBD2. Per germline, CDR1 MNHEY and CDR2 SVGAGI. Unmatched junction bases numbered 6, after V lost 6 bases and J lost 2 bases. This CDR3 has 15 residues. This CDR3 is CASSPGGDPYNEQFF. The CDR3 DNA follows: TGTGCCAGCAGCCCCGGGGGGGATCCCTACAATGAGCAGTTCTTC.

This chain joins TRBV7-9 and TRBJ2-3, with D perhaps matching TRBD2 (6 bases). The germline V gene encodes CDR1 SEHNR and CDR2 FQNEAQ (reference sequence). The CDR3 runs 14 residues. The ends were cut back, 0 bases at V and 6 bases at J, with 10 bases in the middle. The CDR3, as DNA: TGTGCCAGCAGCTTAGCGGCGGCGGGGGATACGCAGTATTTT. Encoded protein: CASSLAAAGDTQYF.

The chain joins TRBV4-2 to TRBJ2-4; TRBD1 matches 10 bases. J gave up 12 bases and V 2 bases, and 13 bases lay outside the gene matches. The CDR3 length is 16 residues. In germline, CDR1 is LGHNA, CDR2 YNFKEQ. CDR3 bases: TGTGCCAGCAGCCAAAGTTCCGGGACAGGGGTGAGCAGTCAGTACTTC. It translates to CASSQSSGTGVSSQYF.

The chain employs TRBV6-6 and TRBJ2-5; 8 bases map to TRBD2. Germline CDR1 MNHNY, CDR2 SVGAGI (reference sequence). This CDR3 contains 13 residues. J gave up 9 bases and V 4 bases, and 7 bases lay outside the gene matches. CDR3 protein: CASSSIAGKAQYF. For the CDR3, the DNA is TGTGCCAGCAGTTCGATAGCGGGAAAGGCCCAGTACTTC.

V usage is TRBV18 and J usage is TRBJ1-2; tentative D call: TRBD1 (6 bases). The CDR3 is 14 residues long. The V end lost 5 bases, the J end lost 4 bases, and 14 bases lay between the germline ends. Germline loops: CDR1 KGHSH, CDR2 LQKENI. The CDR3 coding sequence is TGTGCCAGCTCAGATTCGGGACAAACCTATGGCTACACCTTC. Its protein product is CASSDSGQTYGYTF. Filled out from reference TRBV18 and TRBJ1-2, the complete variable domain reads NAGVMQNPRHLVRRRGQEARLRCSPMKGHSHVYWYRQLPEEGLKFMVYLQKENIIDESGMPKERFSAEFPKEGPSILRIQQVVRGDSAAYFCASSDSGQTYGYTFGSGTRLTVV.

J is TRBJ1-1 and V is TRBV7-8; D not resolved. Between the trimmed V and J ends, which lost 2 bases and 0 bases, there was a span of 7 bases. CDR3 length: 14 amino acids. Germline CDR1 and CDR2: SGHVS and FQNEAQ. The CDR3 DNA follows: TGTGCCAGCAGCTTAAGAGGATTGAACACTGAAGCTTTCTTT. This sequence encodes CASSLRGLNTEAFF. Full variable domain (outside the CDR3, taken from reference TRBV7-8 and TRBJ1-1): GAGVSQSPRYKVAKRGQDVALRCDPISGHVSLFWYQQALGQGPEFLTYFQNEAQLDKSGLPSDRFFAERPEGSVSTLKIQRTQQEDSAVYLCASSLRGLNTEAFFGQGTRLTVV.

This chain uses TRBV27 with TRBJ2-5; TRBD2 agrees at 10 bases. Trimming cost V 5 bases and J 5 bases; bases outside gene matches: 11. Germline V CDR1 and CDR2: MNHEY, SMNVEV (reference sequence). The CDR3 consists of 16 residues. CDR3 sequence: CASSLLRAGGPETQYF. CDR3 coding DNA: TGTGCCAGCAGTCTCCTCCGAGCGGGGGGGCCGGAGACCCAGTACTTC.

On this clone: Sequence at one end of the junction differs from germline and may be a read error. Other DNA sequences within the sample encode an identical CDR3. The chain employs TRBV7-9 and TRBJ1-4; D unresolved. The CDR3 has 12 residues. The germline V gene encodes CDR1 SEHNR and CDR2 FQNEAQ (reference sequence). This CDR3 reads CASSLDGEKLFF. CDR3 sequence (DNA): TGTGCCAGCAGCTTAGACGGTGAAAAGCTGTTTTTT.

The chain uses TRBV7-2 and TRBJ1-1; D remains ambiguous. The CDR3 has 11 residues. Germline V CDR1 and CDR2: SGHTA, FQGNSA. V gave up 4 bases and J gave up 8 bases, with 8 bases separating them. As DNA, the CDR3 is TGTGCCAGCAGCTCGGACTTCGAAGCTTTCTTT. Encoded protein: CASSSDFEAFF.

The chain carries TRBV19 and TRBJ2-7, with 7 positions matching TRBD2. The V segment lost 5 bases and the J segment 0 bases; nucleotides outside the gene matches: 10. From germline, CDR1 is LNHDA and CDR2 SQIVND (reference sequence). This CDR3 is built from 16 residues. The CDR3 nucleotides are TGTGCCAGTAGTCTTGATATTGGCGGGAGCTCCTACGAGCAGTACTTC. It encodes CASSLDIGGSSYEQYF.

The sample holds a few counts of this clone. CDR3 residues: CASSSRINSPLHF. CDR3 coding DNA: TGTGCCAGTAGCTCGCGGATTAATTCACCCCTCCACTTT. The V and J genes are TRBV19 and TRBJ1-6, with unresolved D. The germline V and J ends were trimmed by 6 bases and 6 bases, with 9 bases remaining between them. The CDR3 is 13 residues long. Per the germline V gene, CDR1 is LNHDA and CDR2 is SQIVND (reference sequence).

J is TRBJ2-3 and V is TRBV14; TRBD2 might be the D (7 bases). Germline V gene sequence: CDR1 SGHDN, CDR2 FVKESK. The CDR3 covers 16 residues. The V gene lost 4 bases and the J gene lost 2 bases, with 16 bases spanning the gap. Written as DNA, the CDR3 is TGTGCCAGCAGCCGGGGAGGGGGGGGCCTCACAGATACGCAGTATTTT. This encodes CASSRGGGGLTDTQYF.

The chain employs TRBV2 and TRBJ1-1, with TRBD1 matching over 10 bases. The CDR3 consists of 13 residues. The ends lost 6 bases at V and 10 bases at J; junction bases unmatched: 8. Germline V gene sequence: CDR1 SNHLY, CDR2 FYNNEI. CDR3 residues: CASSPGQGKGAFF. The CDR3 bases are TGTGCCAGCAGCCCGGGACAGGGGAAGGGAGCTTTCTTT. Full variable domain (missing parts from reference TRBV2 and TRBJ1-1): EPEVTQTPSHQVTQMGQEVILRCVPISNHLYFYWYRQILGQKVEFLVSFYNNEISEKSEIFDDQFSVERPDGSNFTLKIRSTKLEDSAMYFCASSPGQGKGAFFGQGTRLTVV.

In the case of this clone: At one boundary the junction diverges from the germline segment, which might be a read error. This chain uses TRBV7-6 with TRBJ1-3; 7 positions agree with TRBD1. This CDR3 has 15 amino acids. Germline CDR1 and CDR2: SGHVS and FNYEAQ. CDR3 coding DNA: TGTGCCAGCAGCTTATCGGGACAGCTTGGAAACATCATATATTTT. Amino acid sequence: CASSLSGQLGNIIYF.

A single count supports this clone. The chain combines TRBV7-2 with TRBJ1-3; possible D gene TRBD1, 5 bases. CDR1 SGHTA and CDR2 FQGNSA come from the germline V gene. The ends were cut back, 5 bases at V and 0 bases at J, with 11 bases in the middle. The CDR3 totals 15 residues. CDR3 sequence (DNA): TGTGCCAGCAGCGTGGGACTGTCCTCTGGAAACACCATATATTTT. Its translation: CASSVGLSSGNTIYF.